The clone carrying this T cell receptor (beta chain) was recorded a few times. Its antigen is still unknown. Investigators reverse transcribed all isolated RNA, so they sequenced expressed TCRB transcripts. Sequencing was performed with immunoSEQ multiplex PCR; in TCRdb, only in-frame clones are kept and a portion is missing. This table holds some 290,000 clones, around 22% found once. The sample originates from a study of beta chain features in type 1 diabetes. On the study more broadly: The study examined 107,917,701 sorted cells across all samples. Study findings and constraints: Among patients with Type 1 diabetes, TCRB CDR3s were moderately but significantly shorter in every one of the four CD4+ subsets. TCRB repertoires of naive, central memory and Treg cells appeared more similar among patients than among healthy donors.

The sequencing input was naive CD4+ T cells from blood. The receptor comes from a woman aged 25 to 39 with type 1 diabetes.

CDR3 nucleotide sequence: TGCAGCGTTGTTACCAGGGCGGTCTTGTCCACTGAAGCTTTCTTT. It specifies CSVVTRAVLSTEAFF. V and J are TRBV29-1 and TRBJ1-1; a weak D match, TRBD1 (5 bases). CDR3 size: 15 residues. In germline, CDR1 is SQVTM, CDR2 ANQGSEA. Trimming removed 4 bases at V and 4 bases at J, with 19 bases between.